The rows below give T cell receptor beta chains drawn from one sample of a study of cytomegalovirus exposure and HLA in healthy donors. Method: immunoSEQ multiplex PCR; TCRdb's copy keeps in-frame clones and lacks some. The sample shows 170,000 or so clones, 70% to 85% of them seen only once. What was sequenced was PBMCs. These receptor sequences come from a woman in her 30s in good health and CMV-seronegative. CDR3s include the opening cysteine and the closing phenylalanine or tryptophan. The D gene is left open where the match is weak. Expanded clones are given a class, and other clones once, few, many or no size at all.

j_call: TRBJ1-1; v_call: TRBV28; d_call: NA; clone_size: NA; cdr3_nt: TGTGCCAGCAGTCTCTACAGGGAAGGGAACACTGAAGCTTTCTTT; cdr3_aa: CASSLYREGNTEAFF
j_call: TRBJ2-3; v_call: TRBV27; d_call: TRBD2; clone_size: NA; cdr3_nt: TGTGCCAGCAGTTCTCTACTAGCGGGGGGGCCCGATACGCAGTATTTT; cdr3_aa: CASSSLLAGGPDTQYF
j_call: TRBJ1-1; v_call: TRBV28; d_call: NA; clone_size: NA; cdr3_nt: TGTGCCAGCAGTACACCCGACAGGCAGGAAGCTTTCTTT; cdr3_aa: CASSTPDRQEAFF
j_call: TRBJ1-2; v_call: TRBV5-4; d_call: NA; clone_size: NA; cdr3_nt: TGTGCCAGCAGCAGCCGACGGGGGGATGGGTATGGCTACACCTTC; cdr3_aa: CASSSRRGDGYGYTF
j_call: TRBJ2-3; v_call: TRBV30; d_call: TRBD2; clone_size: NA; cdr3_nt: TGTGCCTTAATAGCGGGGGGGCTTATAGATACGCAGTATTTT; cdr3_aa: CALIAGGLIDTQYF
j_call: TRBJ2-1; v_call: TRBV18; d_call: NA; clone_size: NA; cdr3_nt: TGTGCCAGCTCACCCCGGGGGGCCAAGGGGGATGAGCAGTTCTTC; cdr3_aa: CASSPRGAKGDEQFF
j_call: TRBJ2-7; v_call: TRBV28; d_call: NA; clone_size: NA; cdr3_nt: TGTGCCAGCAGTTCCCTAACCTACGAGCAGTACTTC; cdr3_aa: CASSSLTYEQYF
j_call: TRBJ2-1; v_call: TRBV4-3; d_call: TRBD2; clone_size: NA; cdr3_nt: TGCGCCAGCAGCCAAGACGGACTAGCGGGGAGCTCCTACAATGAGCAGTTCTTC; cdr3_aa: CASSQDGLAGSSYNEQFF
j_call: TRBJ1-5; v_call: TRBV6-1; d_call: TRBD1; clone_size: few; cdr3_nt: TGTGCCAGCAGACCGGGACAGGATGGCAATCAGCCCCAGCATTTT; cdr3_aa: CASRPGQDGNQPQHF
j_call: TRBJ1-1; v_call: TRBV2; d_call: NA; clone_size: NA; cdr3_nt: TGTGCCAGCAGTGAACCAGGGGAGGGCATGAACACTGAGGCTTTCTTT; cdr3_aa: CASSEPGEGMNTEAFF
j_call: TRBJ2-6; v_call: TRBV6-5; d_call: NA; clone_size: once; cdr3_nt: TGTGCCAGCCCTAGGGGGGGTGGGGCCAACGTCCTGACTTTC; cdr3_aa: CASPRGGGANVLTF
j_call: TRBJ1-4; v_call: TRBV19; d_call: NA; clone_size: NA; cdr3_nt: TGTGCCAGTACCCCCGTGGCAAGTAATGAAAAACTGTTTTTT; cdr3_aa: CASTPVASNEKLFF
j_call: TRBJ2-1; v_call: TRBV28; d_call: TRBD1; clone_size: NA; cdr3_nt: TGTGCCAGCAGTCCAAGGACAGGGGCGGGATCCTACAATGAGCAGTTCTTC; cdr3_aa: CASSPRTGAGSYNEQFF
j_call: TRBJ2-5; v_call: TRBV4-3; d_call: TRBD2; clone_size: NA; cdr3_nt: TGCGCCAGCAGCCTCTTAGCGGGAGAAGAGACCCAGTACTTC; cdr3_aa: CASSLLAGEETQYF
j_call: TRBJ2-2; v_call: TRBV28; d_call: TRBD1; clone_size: once; cdr3_nt: TGTGCCAGCAGTCGACAGGGGGTCGGTAACACCGGGGAGCTGTTTTTT; cdr3_aa: CASSRQGVGNTGELFF
j_call: TRBJ1-4; v_call: TRBV6-1; d_call: TRBD1; clone_size: NA; cdr3_nt: TGTGCCAGCAGTGATGAGGGCAGGGGGCGTGAAAAACTGTTTTTT; cdr3_aa: CASSDEGRGREKLFF
j_call: TRBJ2-1; v_call: TRBV6-5; d_call: TRBD1; clone_size: NA; cdr3_nt: TGTGCCAGCAGTGCAGAACAGGGGGTTTTGAATGAGCAGTTCTTC; cdr3_aa: CASSAEQGVLNEQFF
j_call: TRBJ1-1; v_call: TRBV19; d_call: NA; clone_size: few; cdr3_nt: TGTGCCAGTTCCCAGAAGGACAGTCGTACACTTTGGGGGACTGAAGCTTTCTTT; cdr3_aa: CASSQKDSRTLWGTEAFF
j_call: TRBJ2-7; v_call: TRBV5-4; d_call: NA; clone_size: NA; cdr3_nt: TGTGCCAGCAGCTCACAGGGAAGGCACGAGCAGTACTTC; cdr3_aa: CASSSQGRHEQYF
j_call: TRBJ1-1; v_call: TRBV30; d_call: NA; clone_size: once; cdr3_nt: TGTGCCTGGAGCGTAAACAGCCTTTTGAACACTGAAGCTTTCTTT; cdr3_aa: CAWSVNSLLNTEAFF
j_call: TRBJ1-5; v_call: TRBV28; d_call: TRBD1; clone_size: NA; cdr3_nt: TGTGCCAGCAGTTTAACCGGGACAGGGGGTCCTAGCAATCAGCCCCAGCATTTT; cdr3_aa: CASSLTGTGGPSNQPQHF
j_call: TRBJ1-2; v_call: TRBV19; d_call: NA; clone_size: NA; cdr3_nt: TGTGCCAGAACCGTAGGCCCCCAAACGGGGTTCTATGGCTACACCTTC; cdr3_aa: CARTVGPQTGFYGYTF
j_call: TRBJ2-7; v_call: TRBV6-5; d_call: TRBD1; clone_size: NA; cdr3_nt: TGTGCCAGCAGTTACTCGAGGGACAGGGGATACTACGAGCAGTACTTC; cdr3_aa: CASSYSRDRGYYEQYF
j_call: TRBJ2-7; v_call: TRBV5-6; d_call: TRBD2; clone_size: NA; cdr3_nt: TGTGCCAGCAGCTCCCAGCGGGACCTGGGCGAGCAGTACTTC; cdr3_aa: CASSSQRDLGEQYF
j_call: TRBJ1-3; v_call: TRBV4-2; d_call: NA; clone_size: NA; cdr3_nt: TGTGCCAGCAGCCTCAGGGGTTCTGGAAACACCATATATTTT; cdr3_aa: CASSLRGSGNTIYF
j_call: TRBJ1-1; v_call: TRBV27; d_call: TRBD1; clone_size: NA; cdr3_nt: TGTGCCAGCAGTCCTAGACAGGGGGTGGGCACTGAAGCTTTCTTT; cdr3_aa: CASSPRQGVGTEAFF